Below, 11 T cell receptor beta chains from the same sample are listed, as sequenced in a study of tumor-infiltrating lymphocytes in primary liver carcinoma. Unsorted whole blood yielded the blood RNA, and germline DNA was also extracted. Total RNA (around 510 ng) served as template for TCR beta cDNA synthesis primed by a constant-region primer. Modified slightly, ARM-PCR produced TCR beta libraries over three nested multiplex PCR rounds. With TRBV1-TRBV30 forward primers and a C-beta reverse primer, the first two PCR rounds were run for 10 to 11 cycles each. Each CDR3 protein is one row after TCRdb ran MiXCR on the multiplex PCR reads. The sample shows around 330,000 distinct CDR3 sequences, around 50% of them seen only once. The sample comprised peripheral blood. These receptors were obtained from a woman aged 25 to 39 with primary liver carcinoma and hepatitis B virus infection.

This clonotype was detected ten times or more. The J gene is TRBJ1-2, the V gene TRBV4-3, with a possible D match to TRBD1 (6 bases). Trimming cost V 1 base and J 8 bases, with 17 bases left between them. CDR3 length: 15 residues. Germline V gene data show CDR1 as LGHNA and CDR2 as YSLEER. The CDR3 sequence is CASSQAGYRDQGYTF. The CDR3 nucleotides are TGCGCCAGCAGCCAAGCAGGGTACAGGGACCAAGGCTACACCTTC.

The V call is TRBV6-2 or TRBV6-3, the J call TRBJ2-7; D ambiguous. The V end was cut by 3 bases, the J end by 3 bases, with 9 bases between. The CDR3 loop spans 13 amino acids. Germline V gives CDR1 MNHEY, CDR2 SVGEGT. Here the CDR3 reads CASSYSGFYEQYF. In nucleotides, the CDR3 is TGTGCCAGCAGTTATTCGGGTTTCTACGAGCAGTACTTC.

On this clonotype: A read error may explain this, as a much larger clone is one base away. The genes are TRBV4-2 and TRBJ2-4; unclear D gene. Germline CDR1 is LGHNA and CDR2 is YNFKEQ. V dropped 1 base and J dropped 5 bases, with 9 bases sitting between them. The CDR3 spans 14 residues. This CDR3 reads CASSQARTENIQYF. The CDR3 DNA reads as TGTGCCAGCAGCCAAGCCCGGACCGAAAACATTCAGTACTTC.

The chain is built from TRBV4-1 and TRBJ1-2; possible D gene TRBD1, 5 bases. CDR1 is MGHRA and CDR2 is YSYEKL in the germline V gene. V was shortened by 3 bases and J by 2 bases, with 13 bases between the two germline ends. CDR3 length equals 15 residues. The CDR3 protein is CASSHGGRQNYGYTF. CDR3 coding DNA: TGCGCCAGCAGCCATGGGGGACGGCAAAACTATGGCTACACCTTC.

This clonotype has more than one count but fewer than ten. This chain joins TRBV28 and TRBJ1-6, with D possibly being TRBD1 (5 bases). Germline V CDR1 and CDR2: MDHEN, SYDVKM. The CDR3 length is 15 residues. V lost 8 bases, J lost 0 bases, and 11 bases lay in between. Here the CDR3 reads CASGDGSSYNSPLHF. The CDR3, as DNA: TGTGCCAGCGGGGACGGGAGCTCCTATAATTCACCCCTCCACTTT.

V gene TRBV6-6 combines with J gene TRBJ2-1, with a tentative D call TRBD1 (5 bases). V dropped 11 bases and J dropped 2 bases, with 13 bases sitting between them. The CDR3 contains 13 residues. CDR1 and CDR2 from the germline V gene are MNHNY and SVGAGI (reference sequence). CDR3 sequence reads: CAGLDRTYNEQFF. CDR3 DNA sequence: TGTGCCGGCCTCGACAGAACCTACAATGAGCAGTTCTTC.

The V gene is TRBV30, the J gene TRBJ1-2; no definite D call. V was trimmed by 0 bases and J by 4 bases, leaving 6 bases between them. CDR1 is GTSNPN and CDR2 is SVGIG in the germline V gene (reference sequence). There are 12 residues in the CDR3. CDR3 sequence: CAWSVLSYGYTF. The DNA for the CDR3 is TGTGCCTGGAGTGTACTGTCCTATGGCTACACCTTC.

As concerns this clonotype: A much larger clonotype is one base distant, so this may be a read error. V gene TRBV5-1 combines with J gene TRBJ1-1; D unresolved. The ends were cut back, 4 bases at V and 2 bases at J, with 9 bases in the middle. Germline lookup yields CDR1 SGHRS and CDR2 YFSETQ. The CDR3 consists of 13 residues. The CDR3 nucleotides read TGCGCCAGCAGCCCGACCCCTAACACTGAAGCTTTCTTT. This sequence encodes CASSPTPNTEAFF.

In its sample, this clonotype was seen a few times. One base away lies a much larger clone, so this may be a sequencing read error. The gene calls are TRBV29-1 and TRBJ2-1; no clear D. Trimming removed 6 bases from V and 4 bases from J, with 13 bases in between. This CDR3 contains 13 residues. CDR1 SQVTM and CDR2 ANQGSEA come from the germline V gene. The CDR3 DNA follows: TGCAGCGTGAACCGAGCCTCATACAATGAGCAGTTCTTC. Protein product: CSVNRASYNEQFF.

This clonotype was found a few times. V gene TRBV5-4 combines with J gene TRBJ2-1; 14 bases agree with TRBD2. V shed 4 bases, J shed 10 bases, and the junction held 13 bases outside the gene matches. The CDR3 extends over 17 amino acids. Germline V gene data show CDR1 as SGHNT and CDR2 as YYREEE (reference sequence). The CDR3: CASSLGLAGGPVGEQFF. In DNA form, the CDR3 reads TGTGCCAGCAGCCTTGGACTAGCGGGAGGCCCGGTCGGGGAGCAGTTCTTC. The full variable domain, with the rest looked up from reference TRBV5-4 and TRBJ2-1, is ETGVTQSPTHLIKTRGQQVTLRCSSQSGHNTVSWYQQALGQGPQFIFQYYREEENGRGNFPPRFSGLQFPNYSSELNVNALELDDSALYLCASSLGLAGGPVGEQFFGPGTRLTVL.

Note on this clonotype: A single base separates this from a much larger clone, so it may be a read error. CDR3 loop: CASGQDWGLNEQFF. The CDR3 bases are TGCGCCAGCGGCCAAGACTGGGGGCTCAATGAGCAGTTCTTC. This chain links TRBV4-3 with TRBJ2-1; a weak D match, TRBD1 (6 bases). This CDR3 is 14 amino acids long. Germline V gene lookup returns CDR1 LGHNA and CDR2 YSLEER.